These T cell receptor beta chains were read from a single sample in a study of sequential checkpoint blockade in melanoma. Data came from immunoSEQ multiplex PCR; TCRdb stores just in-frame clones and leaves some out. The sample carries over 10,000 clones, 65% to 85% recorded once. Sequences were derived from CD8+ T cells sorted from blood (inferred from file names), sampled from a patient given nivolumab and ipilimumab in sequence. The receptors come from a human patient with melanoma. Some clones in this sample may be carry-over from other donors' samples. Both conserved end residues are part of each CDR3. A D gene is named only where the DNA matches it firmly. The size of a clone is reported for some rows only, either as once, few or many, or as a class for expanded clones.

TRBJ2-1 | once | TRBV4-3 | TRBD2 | CASSQGTGGREQFF | TGCGCCAGCAGCCAAGGGACGGGGGGGCGGGAGCAGTTCTTC
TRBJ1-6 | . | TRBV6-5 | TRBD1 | CASSTRTGSSPLHF | TGTGCCAGCAGCACCCGGACAGGGAGTTCACCCCTCCACTTT
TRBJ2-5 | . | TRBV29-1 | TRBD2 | CSVASGDYQETQYF | TGCAGCGTTGCAAGCGGGGATTACCAAGAGACCCAGTACTTC
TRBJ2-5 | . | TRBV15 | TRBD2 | CATSPGRGTYQETQYF | TGTGCCACCAGCCCGGGGAGGGGTACGTACCAAGAGACCCAGTACTTC
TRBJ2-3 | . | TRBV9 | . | CASSVGQGKADTQYF | TGTGCCAGCAGCGTAGGTCAGGGGAAAGCAGATACGCAGTATTTT
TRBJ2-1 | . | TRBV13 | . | CASSRGAVNYNEQFF | TGTGCCAGCAGCCGGGGGGCGGTAAACTACAATGAGCAGTTCTTC
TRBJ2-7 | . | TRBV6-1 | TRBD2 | CASSLDGGLGGEQYF | TGTGCCAGCAGTTTAGATGGGGGTCTGGGGGGGGAGCAGTACTTC
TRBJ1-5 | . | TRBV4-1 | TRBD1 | CASSQQGAQPQHF | TGCGCCAGCAGCCAACAGGGGGCTCAGCCCCAGCATTTT
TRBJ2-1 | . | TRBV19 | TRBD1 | CASSQTGTAYNEQFF | TGTGCCAGTAGTCAAACCGGGACAGCCTACAATGAGCAGTTCTTC
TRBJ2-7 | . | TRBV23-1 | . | CASSRVKPSDEQYF | TGCGCCAGCAGTCGCGTCAAGCCCTCCGACGAGCAGTACTTC
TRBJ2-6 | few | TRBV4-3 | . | CASSLGSSGANVLTF | TGCGCCAGCAGCCTTGGTAGCTCTGGGGCCAACGTCCTGACTTTC
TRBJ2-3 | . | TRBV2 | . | CASSEFTSRDTQYF | TGTGCCAGCAGTGAATTTACTTCACGAGATACGCAGTATTTT
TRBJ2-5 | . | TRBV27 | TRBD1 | CASRNRQGQETQYF | TGTGCCAGCAGGAACAGACAGGGGCAAGAGACCCAGTACTTC
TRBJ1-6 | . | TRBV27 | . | CASSAGNSPLHF | TGTGCCAGCAGTGCGGGGAATTCACCCCTCCACTTT
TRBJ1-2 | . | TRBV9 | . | CASRDDFGSGDYGYTF | TGTGCCAGCAGGGACGATTTTGGGTCGGGGGACTATGGCTACACCTTC
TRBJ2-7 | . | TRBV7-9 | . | CASSLNGGTRYEQYF | TGTGCCAGCAGCTTAAATGGGGGGACCCGGTACGAGCAGTACTTC
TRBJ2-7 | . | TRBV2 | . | CASPPDPGWAYEQYF | TGTGCCAGCCCCCCCGACCCCGGCTGGGCATACGAGCAGTACTTC
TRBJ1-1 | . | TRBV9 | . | CASSVVGGGNTEAFF | TGTGCCAGCAGCGTAGTTGGCGGGGGGAACACTGAAGCTTTCTTT
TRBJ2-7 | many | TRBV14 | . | CASTLGGSVEQYF | TGTGCCAGCACCCTGGGGGGTTCGGTCGAGCAGTACTTC
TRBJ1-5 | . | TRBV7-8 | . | CASSLFRRPGEPQHF | TGTGCCAGCAGCTTATTCCGCAGGCCAGGGGAGCCCCAGCATTTT
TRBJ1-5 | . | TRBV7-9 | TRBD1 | CASSLGTGLNQPQHF | TGTGCCAGCAGCTTAGGGACAGGGCTAAACCAGCCCCAGCATTTT
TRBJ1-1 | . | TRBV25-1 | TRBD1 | CASRGKGQRNTEAFF | TGTGCCAGCAGAGGAAAGGGACAGCGAAACACTGAAGCTTTCTTT
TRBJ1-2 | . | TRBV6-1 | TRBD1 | CASSRTGGRDGYTF | TGTGCCAGCTCAAGGACAGGGGGTCGGGATGGCTACACCTTC
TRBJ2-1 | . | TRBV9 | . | CASSGEDNEQFF | TGTGCCAGCAGCGGCGAGGACAATGAGCAGTTCTTC
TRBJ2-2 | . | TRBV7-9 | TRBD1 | CASSLPRDSANTGELFF | TGTGCCAGCAGCTTACCCCGGGACAGCGCGAACACCGGGGAGCTGTTTTTT
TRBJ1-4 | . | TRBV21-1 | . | CASSRRGNEKLFF | TGTGCCAGCAGCCGTAGGGGAAATGAAAAACTGTTTTTT